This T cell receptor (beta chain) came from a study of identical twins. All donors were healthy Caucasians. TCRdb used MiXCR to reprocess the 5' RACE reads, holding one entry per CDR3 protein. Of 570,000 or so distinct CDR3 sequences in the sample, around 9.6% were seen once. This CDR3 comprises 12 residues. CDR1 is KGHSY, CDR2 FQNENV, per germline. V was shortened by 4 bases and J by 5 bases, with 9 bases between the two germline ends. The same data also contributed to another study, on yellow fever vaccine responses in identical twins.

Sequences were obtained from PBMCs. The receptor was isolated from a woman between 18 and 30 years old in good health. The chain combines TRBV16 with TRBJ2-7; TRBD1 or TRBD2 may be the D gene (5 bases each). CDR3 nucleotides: TGTGCCAGCAGCCGGGGGTCCCACGAGCAGTACTTC. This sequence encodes CASSRGSHEQYF.